The 7 T cell receptor beta chains given below trace back to one sample, sequenced in a study of blood T cell repertoires in COVID-19. Measured with immunoSEQ multiplex PCR; TCRdb has only the in-frame clones, and not every one. Among about 210,000 clones listed, approximately 89% were seen once. The sequenced sample consisted of peripheral blood. The receptors originated from a middle-aged woman with acute or convalescent COVID-19.

Only one count was recorded for this clone. The chain recombines TRBV30 with TRBJ1-5; D might be TRBD1 (6 bases). V shed 5 bases and J shed 3 bases, with 11 bases lying between them. Germline assignment: CDR1 GTSNPN and CDR2 SVGIG (reference sequence). The CDR3 loop spans 13 amino acids. The CDR3 coding sequence is TGTGCCTGGGGGGACATCAACAATCAGCCCCAGCATTTT. It is translated as CAWGDINNQPQHF. Looking up the rest from reference TRBV30 and TRBJ1-5 gives the full variable domain: SQTIHQWPATLVQPVGSPLSLECTVEGTSNPNLYWYRQAAGRGLQLLFYSVGIGQISSEVPQNLSASRPQDRQFILSSKKLLLSDSGFYLCAWGDINNQPQHFGDGTRLSIL.

The V and J genes are TRBV29-1 and TRBJ1-4; TRBD1 might be the D (6 bases). The ends were cut back, 1 base at V and 3 bases at J, with 9 bases in the middle. The CDR3 is 14 residues long. Germline V gene lookup returns CDR1 SQVTM and CDR2 ANQGSEA. Here the CDR3 reads CSVEVPGANEKLFF. DNA of the CDR3: TGCAGCGTTGAAGTGCCAGGGGCTAATGAAAAACTGTTTTTT.

The chain links TRBV30 to TRBJ1-1, with D possibly being TRBD1 (5 bases). The CDR3 length is 15 residues. Germline CDR1 and CDR2: GTSNPN and SVGIG (reference sequence). Deletions cut 0 bases from V and 0 bases from J, with 11 bases between. The CDR3 loop is CAWSVQLGVNTEAFF. CDR3 coding DNA: TGTGCCTGGAGTGTACAGCTAGGGGTGAACACTGAAGCTTTCTTT.

Comment on this clone: Its ends do not fully match the called genes, so a read error is possible. This chain links TRBV18 with TRBJ2-1, with 8 nucleotides matching TRBD1. This CDR3 spans 14 amino acids. In germline, CDR1 is KGHSH, CDR2 LQKENI. The CDR3 loop reads CASSPQGVSNEQFF. CDR3 DNA: TGTGCCAGCTCTCCACAGGGGGTGTCGAATGAGCAGTTCTTC.

The CDR3 sequence is CASSDCADRQGWLTDTQYF. The CDR3 coding sequence is TGTGCCAGCAGTGACTGCGCAGACAGACAGGGGTGGCTCACAGATACGCAGTATTTT. V usage is TRBV6-4 and J usage is TRBJ2-3; TRBD1 aligns across 8 bases. V was clipped by 1 base and J by 2 bases; unmatched bases: 14. CDR1 and CDR2 from the germline V gene are MRHNA and SNTAGT. CDR3 length: 19 amino acids.

V and J are TRBV18 and TRBJ2-5; 15 bases align to TRBD2. Trimming removed 0 bases from V and 1 base from J; junction bases left unmatched: 12. The CDR3 consists of 21 residues. The germline CDR1 and CDR2 sequences are KGHSH and LQKENI. The CDR3 loop is CASSPPLGLAGGLGLQETQYF. The CDR3 DNA sequence: TGTGCCAGCTCACCACCGTTGGGACTAGCGGGGGGCCTTGGCCTCCAAGAGACCCAGTACTTC.

This chain uses TRBV7-8 with TRBJ2-3; D possibly corresponds to TRBD2 (5 bases). This CDR3 has 16 residues. Germline CDR1 reads SGHVS; CDR2 reads FQNEAQ. V lost 2 bases and J lost 1, with 13 bases in between. CDR3 nucleotides: TGTGCCAGCAGCTTACAGCGAGGGCTTGGCACAGATACGCAGTATTTT. Translated: CASSLQRGLGTDTQYF.